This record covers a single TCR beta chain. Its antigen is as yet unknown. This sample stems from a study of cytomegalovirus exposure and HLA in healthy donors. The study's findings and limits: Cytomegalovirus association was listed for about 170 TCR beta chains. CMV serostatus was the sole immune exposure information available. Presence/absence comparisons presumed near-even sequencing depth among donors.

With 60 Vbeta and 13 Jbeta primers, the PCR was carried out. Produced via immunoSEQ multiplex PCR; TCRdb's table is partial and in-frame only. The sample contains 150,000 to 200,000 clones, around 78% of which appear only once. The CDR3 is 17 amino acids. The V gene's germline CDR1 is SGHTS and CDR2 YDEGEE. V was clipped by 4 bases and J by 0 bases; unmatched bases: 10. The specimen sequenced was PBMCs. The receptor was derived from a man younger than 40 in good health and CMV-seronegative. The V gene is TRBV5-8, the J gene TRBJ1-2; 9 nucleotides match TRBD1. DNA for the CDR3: TGTGCCAGCAGCCCTTGGAGGGGGGACAGGGCTAACTATGGCTACACCTTC. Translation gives CASSPWRGDRANYGYTF.